Following are 15 T cell receptor beta chains from one sample sequenced in a study of T cells in localized non-small cell lung cancer (dated by TCRdb to 2018 to 2021). Library method: the immunoSEQ multiplex PCR assay. Imported from immuneACCESS, the table was reduced by TCRdb to in-frame sequences with V and J called. These copies leave out some clones; in studies compared against another copy, an unresolved V gene accounts for under half, and the cause of the remainder is not known. In this sample the table shows approximately 49,000 clones, 60% to 85% of which occur a single time. Of the sample, less than 20% is held by the ten largest clones. The sequencing here drew on peripheral blood, taken before any cancer treatment. The receptors derive from a man aged 35-75 years with stage I squamous cell lung carcinoma.

CDR3 sequence: CAWSRGQNNQPQHF. In nucleotides, the CDR3 is TGTGCCTGGAGTCGAGGACAGAACAATCAGCCCCAGCATTTT. The chain recombines TRBV30 with TRBJ1-5; TRBD1 is a possible D gene (6 bases). This CDR3 contains 14 residues. Trimming stripped 2 bases from V and 3 bases from J, with 11 bases between. Germline CDR1 reads GTSNPN; CDR2 reads SVGIG (reference sequence).

This chain connects TRBV6-1 to TRBJ2-7; D is unclear. This CDR3 has 11 amino acids. The germline V and J ends were trimmed by 9 bases and 3 bases, with 9 bases remaining between them. Per germline, CDR1 MNHNS and CDR2 SASEGT. CDR3 region: CASDGDYEQYF. DNA of the CDR3: TGTGCCAGTGATGGCGACTACGAGCAGTACTTC.

This chain uses TRBV2 with TRBJ1-2; D is unclear. CDR1 SNHLY and CDR2 FYNNEI come from the germline V gene. This CDR3 has 15 amino acids. Trimming shortened V by 10 bases and J by 8 bases, and 26 bases separated the two germline ends. As DNA, the CDR3 is TGTGCCACCCTTTCCGGGAGCTTCTCGTCGGACGGCTACACCTTC. It translates to CATLSGSFSSDGYTF.

CDR3 sequence: CASSIDNYGYTF. The CDR3 DNA sequence: TGTGCCAGCAGCATTGACAACTATGGCTACACCTTC. The V gene is TRBV9, the J gene TRBJ1-2; D call uncertain. V shed 4 bases and J shed 2 bases, with 6 bases lying between them. CDR1 is SGDLS, CDR2 YYNGEE, per germline. The length of the CDR3 is 12 residues.

This chain joins TRBV2 and TRBJ2-4; D possibly uses TRBD1 or TRBD2 (5 bases each). V gave up 8 bases and J gave up 0 bases, with 14 bases separating them. The CDR3 has 15 amino acids. From germline, CDR1 is SNHLY and CDR2 FYNNEI. CDR3 loop: CASQGEGIAKNIQYF. DNA for the CDR3: TGTGCCAGCCAGGGAGAGGGTATAGCCAAAAACATTCAGTACTTC. Variable domain in full (rest from reference TRBV2 and TRBJ2-4): EPEVTQTPSHQVTQMGQEVILRCVPISNHLYFYWYRQILGQKVEFLVSFYNNEISEKSEIFDDQFSVERPDGSNFTLKIRSTKLEDSAMYFCASQGEGIAKNIQYFGAGTRLSVL.

V gene TRBV6-1 combines with J gene TRBJ2-1; TRBD2 aligns across 11 bases. Germline lookup yields CDR1 MNHNS and CDR2 SASEGT. V was pared by 8 bases and J by 6 bases, with 3 bases of the junction left unmatched. CDR3 length: 13 residues. The chain's CDR3 is CASLAGGFNEQFF. CDR3 DNA: TGTGCCAGCCTAGCGGGGGGATTCAATGAGCAGTTCTTC.

CDR3 residues: CASSFLGETQYF. For the CDR3, the DNA is TGTGCCAGCAGTTTTTTGGGGGAGACCCAGTACTTC. The genes are TRBV6-5 and TRBJ2-5; no clear D gene. The CDR3 is 12 residues long. In germline, CDR1 is MNHEY, CDR2 SVGAGI. V dropped 4 bases and J dropped 5 bases, with 8 bases sitting between them.

The V and J genes are TRBV25-1 and TRBJ2-3; D is perhaps TRBD2 (6 bases). The germline V gene encodes CDR1 MGHDK and CDR2 SYGVNS. The CDR3 is 17 amino acids. V lost 5 bases, J lost 2 bases, and 20 bases lay in between. The DNA of the CDR3 is TGTGCCAGCAGTTCCTTAGGTGGTGCGGGGCACACAGATACGCAGTATTTT. Protein sequence: CASSSLGGAGHTDTQYF.

V usage is TRBV15 and J usage is TRBJ1-3; maybe TRBD1 (5 bases). CDR3 size: 15 residues. V lost 1 base and J lost 4, with 11 bases in between. CDR1 and CDR2 from the germline V gene are LNHNV and YYDKDF (reference sequence). The CDR3 sequence: CATSRASAGGNTIYF. Written as DNA, the CDR3 is TGTGCCACCAGCAGAGCGTCAGCAGGGGGAAACACCATATATTTT.

This clone was picked up a small number of times. The rearrangement uses TRBV19 and TRBJ1-1; D remains ambiguous. Looked up from germline, CDR1 is LNHDA and CDR2 is SQIVND (reference sequence). There are 13 residues in the CDR3. Trimming removed 6 bases from V and 0 bases from J, with 8 bases in between. CDR3 loop: CASSTQVNTEAFF. CDR3 nucleotides: TGTGCCAGTAGCACACAAGTGAACACTGAAGCTTTCTTT.

This rearrangement joins TRBV4-3 to TRBJ1-1; D perhaps matches TRBD1 (5 bases). The germline CDR1 and CDR2 sequences are LGHNA and YSLEER. CDR3 length: 15 amino acids. The V end was cut by 0 bases, the J end by 4 bases, with 12 bases between. CDR3 sequence (DNA): TGCGCCAGCAGCCAAGAAAGCAGGGCTAGCACTGAAGCTTTCTTT. It translates to CASSQESRASTEAFF.

CDR3 sequence: CASSFLQGGQPQHF. The CDR3, as DNA: TGTGCCAGCAGCTTTTTACAGGGCGGGCAGCCCCAGCATTTT. J is TRBJ1-5 and V is TRBV7-2, with D maybe TRBD1 (6 bases). V was cut by 3 bases and J by 7 bases, with 13 bases left in between. CDR1 is SGHTA, CDR2 FQGNSA, per germline. The CDR3 is 14 amino acids.

This clone has a single count. The rearrangement uses TRBV6-5 and TRBJ2-7, with 9 nucleotides matching TRBD1. V shed 4 bases, J shed 3 bases, and the junction held 7 bases outside the gene matches. This CDR3 is 15 amino acids long. Looked up from germline, CDR1 is MNHEY and CDR2 is SVGAGI. The CDR3: CASSSSGTGLYEQYF. The CDR3 nucleotides read TGTGCCAGCAGTTCGTCCGGGACAGGGCTCTACGAGCAGTACTTC.

The chain carries TRBV7-9 and TRBJ2-1; D possibly corresponds to TRBD1 (6 bases). The CDR3 loop spans 13 amino acids. Trimming stripped 3 bases from V and 4 bases from J, with 7 bases between. The germline gives CDR1 SEHNR, CDR2 FQNEAQ (reference sequence). CDR3 region: CASSFGQYNEQFF. DNA for the CDR3: TGTGCCAGCAGCTTTGGACAGTACAATGAGCAGTTCTTC. The full variable domain, completed using reference TRBV7-9 and TRBJ2-1, is DTGVSQNPRHKITKRGQNVTFRCDPISEHNRLYWYRQTLGQGPEFLTYFQNEAQLEKSRLLSDRFSAERPKGSFSTLEIQRTEQGDSAMYLCASSFGQYNEQFFGPGTRLTVL.

The genes are TRBV19 and TRBJ1-4; TRBD1 matches at 7 bases. The V gene end was trimmed by 3 bases and the J gene end by 4 bases; junction bases not matched to a gene: 8. The CDR3 extends over 16 amino acids. Germline loops: CDR1 LNHDA, CDR2 SQIVND (reference sequence). In nucleotides, the CDR3 is TGTGCCAGTAGTATTTCGGACAGGCAATTTAATGAAAAACTGTTTTTT. Its protein is CASSISDRQFNEKLFF. Drawing the rest from reference TRBV19 and TRBJ1-4, the complete variable domain is DGGITQSPKYLFRKEGQNVTLSCEQNLNHDAMYWYRQDPGQGLRLIYYSQIVNDFQKGDIAEGYSVSREKKESFPLTVTSAQKNPTAFYLCASSISDRQFNEKLFFGSGTQLSVL.